This T cell receptor (beta chain) was captured in a study of regulatory T cells in long-lasting Graves disease. Findings and limits, study-wide: The analysis examined peripheral blood only and excluded thyroid tissue.

This clonotype was seen only a few times. The antigen is undetermined. The CDR3 consists of 15 residues. V lost 1 base and J lost 4, with 13 bases in between. Per the germline V gene, CDR1 is SGHTA and CDR2 is FQGNSA. To make TCR beta libraries, researchers used iRepertoire HTBI primers and Arm-PCR of CDR3 regions. Original processing methods: Segment identification across samples yielded around 60 TRBV and some 13 TRBJ segments. TCRdb recomputed calls from the multiplex PCR reads with MiXCR, one row per CDR3 protein. V and J calls and clone size were set by TCRdb, not the authors. The data hold around 500,000 distinct CDR3 sequences, with about 12% observed a single time. Noted time point: newly diagnosed GD, antithyroid drugs for less than 3 months. PBMCs provided the RNA from which the TCR library was made. Another study also made use of these data, one on T cells in Graves' hyperthyroidism and ophthalmopathy.

The sample consisted of peripheral blood mononuclear cells (PBMCs), taken at new diagnosis, from a patient treated with antithyroid drugs. This clonotype was obtained from a woman aged 25 to 39 with Graves disease. The V gene is TRBV7-2, the J gene TRBJ1-2; D unclear. DNA of the CDR3: TGTGCCAGCAGCTTAGTTCACAGAACACTCTATGGCTACACCTTC. Its translation is CASSLVHRTLYGYTF.